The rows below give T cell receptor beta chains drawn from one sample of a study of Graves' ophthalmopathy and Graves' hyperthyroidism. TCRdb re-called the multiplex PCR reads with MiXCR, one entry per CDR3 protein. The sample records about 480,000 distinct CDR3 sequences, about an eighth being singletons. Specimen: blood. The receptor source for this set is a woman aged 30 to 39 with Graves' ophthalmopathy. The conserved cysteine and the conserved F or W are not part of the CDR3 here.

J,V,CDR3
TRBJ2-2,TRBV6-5,ASSYQGVGTGELF
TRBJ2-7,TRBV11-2,ASRVYGTYEQY
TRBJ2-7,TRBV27,ASSPLGGQGPHEQY
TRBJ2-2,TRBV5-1,ASSNQGTGELF
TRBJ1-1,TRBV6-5,ANQEGGTGEAF
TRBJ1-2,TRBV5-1,ASSLAGQSYGYT
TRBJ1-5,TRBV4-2,ASSQDRDSNQPQH
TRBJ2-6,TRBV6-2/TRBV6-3,ASSPIAGALSGANVLT
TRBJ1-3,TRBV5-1,ASSLVGVSGGNTIY
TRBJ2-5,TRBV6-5,ASSYSPGQGPAWETQY
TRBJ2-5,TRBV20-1,SARPGLPQETQY
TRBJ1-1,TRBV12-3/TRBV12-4,ASSKTGAEAF
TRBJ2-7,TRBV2,ASSDLGSEQY
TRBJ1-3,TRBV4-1,ASSQDLIDRGGNTIY
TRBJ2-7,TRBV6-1,ATSDRGYEQY
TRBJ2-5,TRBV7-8,ASSPGTGGTQY
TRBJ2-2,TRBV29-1,SATTGNAGELF
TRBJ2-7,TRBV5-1,ASSLTQGGEQY
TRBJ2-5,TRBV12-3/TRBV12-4,ASSLAGEEKTQY
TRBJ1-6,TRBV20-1,SATAPPGQGYSPLH
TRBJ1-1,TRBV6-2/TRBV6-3,ASSSNGGWTEAF
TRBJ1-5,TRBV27,ASSRGAAKQPQH
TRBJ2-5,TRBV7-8,ASRPLSGRLETQY
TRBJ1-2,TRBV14,ASNQGSTSFYGYT
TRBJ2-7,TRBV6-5,ASSPGGRAYEQY
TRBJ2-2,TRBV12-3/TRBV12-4,ASRRFANTGELF
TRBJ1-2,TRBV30,AWSAAGGSYGYT
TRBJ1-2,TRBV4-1,ASSQDLAGYT
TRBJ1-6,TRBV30,AWSPKASPLH
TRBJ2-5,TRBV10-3,AISGGREETQY
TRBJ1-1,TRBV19,ASSIEGAEAPEAF
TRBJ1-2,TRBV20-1,SARGDRPKGYT
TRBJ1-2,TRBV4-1,ASSQAGRGYGYT
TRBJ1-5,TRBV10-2,ASSGTENQPQH
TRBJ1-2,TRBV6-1,ASSDIVAGNYGYT
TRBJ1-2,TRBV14,ASSQRSTYGYT
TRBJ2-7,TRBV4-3,ASSQDTSGREQY
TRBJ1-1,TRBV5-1,ASSLVGGRNTEAF
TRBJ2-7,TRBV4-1,ASSQVPAGKTLNPYEQY
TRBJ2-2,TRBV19,ASTPGQNTGELF
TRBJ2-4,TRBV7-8,ASSLVADIQY
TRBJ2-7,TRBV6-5,ASSKGDSSYEQY
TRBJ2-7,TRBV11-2,ASSFLTEEQY